This T cell receptor beta chain originates from a study of blood T cell repertoires in COVID-19. About the research overall: From T cells, B-cell-depleted T cells, or PBMCs came the material, which was cDNA or gDNA.

Losses at the gene ends were 0 bases for V and 3 bases for J; bases not matched to a gene: 4. The germline V gene has CDR1 SGHDN and CDR2 FVKESK. The CDR3 totals 16 residues. As handled by the study authors: Scientists estimated how many nucleated cells there were by amplifying reference gene primers. The table came from immunoSEQ multiplex PCR; TCRdb's copy has only in-frame clones and leaves some out. That table furnishes V, J and clone size, whereas the DNA furnished D and trimming. Among hundreds of thousands of clones listed, about 80% were seen once. Specimen: peripheral blood. The chain has TRBV14 and TRBJ1-1, with 10 bases aligning to TRBD1. This receptor was taken from a woman between 50 and 59 years old who had recovered from COVID-19. Here the CDR3 reads CASSQDSGTGDTEAFF. CDR3 nucleotide sequence: TGTGCCAGCAGCCAAGATTCCGGGACAGGGGACACTGAAGCTTTCTTT.